Following are 19 T cell receptor beta chains from one sample sequenced in a study of Graves' ophthalmopathy and Graves' hyperthyroidism. RNA transcripts were the template, and TCR beta CDR3 regions were amplified from them. First-round RT-PCR employed HTBI primers, with a second-round multiplex PCR after it. TCRdb re-called the multiplex PCR reads through MiXCR, storing one row per CDR3 protein. The table has around 1,000,000 distinct CDR3 sequences, about 40% seen once; the top ten hold approximately 10%. Sample: peripheral blood or thyroid tissue (not recorded which). These receptors were collected from an adult man with Graves' hyperthyroidism.

This clonotype was seen ten or more times. This chain uses TRBV7-2 with TRBJ1-6, with a weak D call TRBD1 (5 bases). Trimming cost V 8 bases and J 14 bases, with 22 bases left between them. This CDR3 is 14 amino acids long. Germline V gene sequence: CDR1 SGHTA, CDR2 FQGNSA. As DNA, the CDR3 is TGTGCCAGCGGGGCCGACGGATGGAGGTCGGCCCTCCACTTT. Encoded protein: CASGADGWRSALHF.

This clonotype was counted ten times or more. The CDR3, as DNA: TGTGCCAGCAGACCCCCGGACAAGGGTAATTCACCCCTCCACTTT. This codes for CASRPPDKGNSPLHF. This chain links TRBV7-2 with TRBJ1-6; D is possibly TRBD1 (5 bases). Germline CDR1 is SGHTA and CDR2 is FQGNSA. This CDR3 contains 15 residues. V lost 6 bases, J lost 6 bases, and 15 bases lay in between.

As regards this clonotype: With a much larger clone just one base away, this may be a read error. The conserved final phenylalanine or tryptophan is absent from the CDR3, which likely points to a read error. This chain connects TRBV12-3 or TRBV12-4 to TRBJ1-1, with unresolved D. The CDR3 contains 13 residues. The ends were cut back, 2 bases at V and 5 bases at J, with 9 bases in the middle. CDR3 protein: CASSLIKGTEAFL. The CDR3 bases are TGTGCCAGCAGTTTAATTAAGGGTACTGAAGCTTTCCTT.

Note on this clonotype: A much larger clone is a single base away; this may be a read error. The genes are TRBV5-4 and TRBJ1-2; D might be TRBD1 (5 bases). This CDR3 is built from 14 residues. The germline V gene has CDR1 SGHNT and CDR2 YYREEE (reference sequence). Written as DNA, the CDR3 is TGTGCCAGCAGCTTCGAGCAGGACAACTATGGCCACACCTTC. This sequence encodes CASSFEQDNYGHTF.

This clonotype came up many times. The chain recombines TRBV2 with TRBJ2-5; 11 nucleotides match TRBD2. Germline assignment: CDR1 SNHLY and CDR2 FYNNEI. This CDR3 region has 14 residues. J was trimmed by 0 bases and V by 9 bases; bases with no gene match: 3. This CDR3 is CARGTSGNQETQYF. In DNA, the CDR3 is TGTGCCAGGGGGACTAGCGGAAACCAAGAGACCCAGTACTTC.

As for this clonotype: One end of the junction does not line up with germline, which may come from a read error. The J gene is TRBJ2-7, the V gene TRBV11-2, with TRBD2 matching over 7 bases. The CDR3 contains 14 residues. The germline gives CDR1 SGHAT, CDR2 FQNNGV. The CDR3 region has the DNA TGTGCCAGCAGCTTTCAGGGAGGGAAGTACGTGCAGTACTTC. This encodes CASSFQGGKYVQYF.

The chain recombines TRBV25-1 with TRBJ2-7; TRBD1 is a possible D gene (6 bases). The V end lost 5 bases, the J end lost 1 base, and 15 bases lay between the germline ends. This CDR3 is built from 15 residues. The germline V gene encodes CDR1 MGHDK and CDR2 SYGVNS. The chain's CDR3 is CASSFPGHPSYEQYF. CDR3 coding DNA: TGTGCCAGCAGTTTCCCGGGACACCCTTCCTACGAGCAGTACTTC.

This clonotype was seen repeatedly, ten times or more. The chain joins TRBV15 to TRBJ2-7, with 9 positions matching TRBD2. Germline CDR1 reads LNHNV; CDR2 reads YYDKDF (reference sequence). V trimming: 4 bases; J trimming: 2 bases; junction bases outside the gene matches: 0. The CDR3 consists of 13 residues. The CDR3 sequence is CATSTSGTYEQYF. CDR3 DNA sequence: TGTGCCACCAGCACTAGCGGGACCTACGAGCAGTACTTC. The whole variable domain, filled in from reference TRBV15 and TRBJ2-7, reads DAMVIQNPRYQVTQFGKPVTLSCSQTLNHNVMYWYQQKSSQAPKLLFHYYDKDFNNEADTPDNFQSRRPNTSFCFLDIRSPGLGDTAMYLCATSTSGTYEQYFGPGTRLTVT.

This clonotype occurred a few times. The rearrangement uses TRBV7-9 and TRBJ1-1; possible D gene TRBD1, 5 bases. The CDR3 consists of 16 residues. The germline V gene has CDR1 SEHNR and CDR2 FQNEAQ (reference sequence). The V end was cut by 5 bases, the J end by 1 base, with 17 bases between. In nucleotides, the CDR3 is TGTGCCAGCAGCCACGGAGGGGCCGCCCAGAACACTGAAGCTTTCTTT. This gives the protein CASSHGGAAQNTEAFF.

For this clonotype: It may be a read error: a sequence one base away is much more abundant. This chain connects TRBV25-1 to TRBJ2-7, with D possibly matching TRBD1 (6 bases). Germline V gene lookup returns CDR1 MGHDK and CDR2 SYGVNS. The CDR3 has 16 amino acids. The CDR3, as DNA: TGTGCCGGCAGTGCCGAGGGTCCGTTGGGGGCTGGAGAGCAGTACTTC. As protein: CAGSAEGPLGAGEQYF.

The genes are TRBV12-3 or TRBV12-4 and TRBJ1-6, with D uncertain. The CDR3 length is 15 residues. V lost 5 bases to trimming and J lost 10 bases, with 18 bases between them. DNA of the CDR3: TGTGCCAGCAGTCCCCAACCCGGGGTAAGATCACCCCTCCACTTT. Residues: CASSPQPGVRSPLHF.

The chain employs TRBV25-1 and TRBJ2-5; 9 nucleotides agree with TRBD2. This CDR3 comprises 17 residues. V trimming: 8 bases; J trimming: 5 bases; junction bases outside the gene matches: 18. Germline V gene lookup returns CDR1 MGHDK and CDR2 SYGVNS. The CDR3 coding sequence is TGTGCCAGCCCTGCCAGCGGGAGGTCTAAATACGAGGAGACCCAGTACTTC. This sequence encodes CASPASGRSKYEETQYF. Full variable domain (remainder filled in from reference TRBV25-1 and TRBJ2-5): EADIYQTPRYLVIGTGKKITLECSQTMGHDKMYWYQQDPGMELHLIHYSYGVNSTEKGDLSSESTVSRIRTEHFPLTLESARPSHTSQYLCASPASGRSKYEETQYFGPGTRLLVL.

The CDR3 region is CAWSTGVLYGYTF. The CDR3 nucleotides read TGTGCCTGGAGTACAGGGGTCCTCTATGGCTACACCTTC. The V call is TRBV30, the J call TRBJ1-2, with 7 bases identical to TRBD1. CDR1 GTSNPN and CDR2 SVGIG come from the germline V gene (reference sequence). Trimming removed 2 bases from V and 4 bases from J; junction bases left unmatched: 4. The CDR3 runs 13 residues.

This clonotype has ten or more counts. This chain links TRBV7-2 with TRBJ1-3, with D unclear. The CDR3 length is 15 residues. V was shortened by 5 bases and J by 3 bases, with 14 bases between the two germline ends. CDR1 and CDR2 from the germline V gene are SGHTA and FQGNSA. Written as DNA, the CDR3 is TGTGCCAGCAGCCCGAGCACGGGGTTTGGAAACACCATATATTTT. Its protein product is CASSPSTGFGNTIYF.

The chain recombines TRBV29-1 with TRBJ2-3; 10 bases fit TRBD2. CDR1 SQVTM and CDR2 ANQGSEA come from the germline V gene. The CDR3 runs 15 residues. Trimming cost V 6 bases and J 2 bases; bases outside gene matches: 8. The CDR3 sequence: CSVELAGTLTDTQYF. In DNA, the CDR3 is TGCAGCGTGGAACTAGCGGGGACGCTCACAGATACGCAGTATTTT.

This clonotype was recorded many times. The chain links TRBV7-2 to TRBJ2-7; a weak D match, TRBD2 (6 bases). Germline CDR1 and CDR2: SGHTA and FQGNSA. Trimming took off 5 bases at V and 1 base at J, with 15 bases between the two ends. The CDR3 sequence is 15 residues long. The CDR3 here is CASSQSSVVSYEQYF. The CDR3 DNA is TGTGCCAGCAGCCAATCTAGCGTAGTTTCCTACGAGCAGTACTTC.

This clonotype appeared a few times. The genes are TRBV4-2 and TRBJ1-3; D remains unclear. V gave up 4 bases and J gave up 0 bases, with 13 bases separating them. Germline CDR1 and CDR2: LGHNA and YNFKEQ. The CDR3 extends over 16 amino acids. In DNA, the CDR3 is TGTGCCAGCAGCCCTCTCGCAGTTCGCTCTGGAAACACCATATATTTT. Its protein product is CASSPLAVRSGNTIYF.

This chain links TRBV7-9 with TRBJ1-1; D unclear. The V and J ends lost 3 bases and 1 base respectively, with 9 bases between them. CDR1 is SEHNR, CDR2 FQNEAQ, per germline (reference sequence). The CDR3 covers 14 residues. The CDR3 nucleotides read TGTGCCAGCAGCTTGGCCGAGACGAACACTGAAGCTTTCTTT. It translates to CASSLAETNTEAFF.

V gene TRBV9 combines with J gene TRBJ1-4; D might be TRBD1 (5 bases). Germline CDR1 and CDR2: SGDLS and YYNGEE. Trimming cost V 3 bases and J 7 bases, with 7 bases left between them. The CDR3 has 12 residues. CDR3 sequence reads: CASSGGTEKLFF. In DNA, the CDR3 is TGTGCCAGCAGCGGGGGGACTGAAAAACTGTTTTTT.